The present TCR beta chain was sequenced within a study of a mutant IDH1 vaccine in newly diagnosed glioma. Clones were read by immunoSEQ multiplex PCR, and TCRdb kept only the in-frame ones, dropping some. The sample lists tens of thousands of clones, 65% to 90% seen once, with roughly 5% in the top ten. To note about this clone: Its antigen is not identified.

Time point denoted: week 35, safety follow-up. Vaccination used 300 ug of mutant IDH1 20-mer peptide per dose, with topical imiquimod. The germline V gene has CDR1 MDHEN and CDR2 SYDVKM. Trimming took off 10 bases at V and 1 base at J, with 16 bases between the two ends. This CDR3 is built from 14 residues. V is TRBV28 and J is TRBJ1-1; D gene unclear. Sequences were derived from PBMCs, sampled from a glioma patient whose treatment included an IDH1 peptide vaccine. The receptor was isolated from a middle-aged woman with glioma. Some clones in this sample may be carry-over from other donors' samples. CDR3 DNA: TGTGCCACTGGAGGACTGAAGTCGAACACTGAAGCTTTCTTT. Translating it yields CATGGLKSNTEAFF.